This T cell receptor beta chain was identified in a study of Graves' ophthalmopathy and Graves' hyperthyroidism. CDR3 length: 15 amino acids. Trimming left V 4 bases short and J 2 bases short, with 14 bases between. Germline CDR1 and CDR2: LGHDT and YNNKEL (reference sequence). Pregnancy or lactation, uncontrolled infections and other autoimmune diseases were grounds for excluding patients. RNA transcripts were the source from which TCR beta CDR3 regions were amplified. RT-PCR with HTBI primers came first, then second-round multiplex PCR. TCRdb called the multiplex PCR reads again in MiXCR, with one record for every CDR3 protein. The sample shows roughly 230,000 distinct CDR3 sequences, 20% to 25% of them seen only once.

The chain is built from TRBV3-1 and TRBJ1-1; maybe TRBD1 (6 bases). Sample: peripheral blood. The clonotype was recovered from a woman aged 50 to 60 with Graves' ophthalmopathy. CDR3 in DNA: TGTGCCAGCAGCCGAACACAGGGCCTCAACACTGAAGCTTTCTTT. This encodes CASSRTQGLNTEAFF.